This T cell receptor (beta chain) was captured by sequencing in a study of post-analysis software for immune sequencing data. Study overall: There were relapsing-remitting, secondary progressive and progressive-relapsing multiple sclerosis among the disease courses included.

Overall study findings and caveats: Higher frequency in patients than in controls was seen for roughly five TRBV segments, with TRBV5-6, TRBV5-1 and TRBV20-1 among them.

The CDR3 has 14 amino acids. CDR1 and CDR2 (germline): SQVTM, ANQGSEA. Each TCR beta cDNA library carried unique molecular identifiers. It was from approximately 0.91 to 9.4 million T cells that 450,000 to 550,000 cDNA molecules came. MiXCR was run by TCRdb on the PCR reads, yielding one entry per CDR3 protein. The sample yields approximately 730,000 distinct CDR3 sequences, roughly 29% seen once. A few counts support this clonotype. Its antigen is currently unknown. V is TRBV29-1 and J is TRBJ2-5; 9 bases are a match to TRBD1. The assigned J gene may be wrong: the sequence end matches TRBJ2-7 better. The sequenced sample consisted of blood. This TCR was sampled from a girl under 18 with multiple sclerosis. CDR3: CSVGHRGRGAEQYF. The CDR3 nucleotides are TGCAGCGTTGGGCACAGGGGGCGCGGAGCCGAGCAGTACTTC.